This T cell receptor beta chain was profiled in a study of T cell responses to AZD1222 COVID-19 vaccine. This clone was found once. Some clones are missing from TCRdb's copy, which holds only in-frame ones; the method was immunoSEQ multiplex PCR. The sample has fewer than 120,000 clones, 65% to 85% seen once; the top ten hold 4.6%. The receptor's source is an adult in good health. Source: peripheral blood, taken on day 0 of AZD1222 vaccination.

CDR3 in DNA: TGTGCCAGCGCCCCAGGGATGAACACTGAAGCTTTCTTT. Protein: CASAPGMNTEAFF. The chain combines TRBV14 with TRBJ1-1, with D tentatively TRBD1 (5 bases). The germline CDR1 and CDR2 sequences are SGHDN and FVKESK. The CDR3 extends over 13 amino acids. Trimming took 8 bases from V and 0 from J, leaving 10 bases between them.